The 12 T cell receptor beta chains listed next were all sequenced from one sample in a study of T cell responses to AZD1222 COVID-19 vaccine. Repertoires were generated with immunoSEQ multiplex PCR, while TCRdb's copy carries only in-frame clones and drops some. This sample carries about 110,000 clones, approximately 89% of them seen once, and the ten largest clones take about 5%. Source: peripheral blood, taken on day 0 of AZD1222 vaccination. Receptor source: an adult in good health.

This chain uses TRBV7-9 with TRBJ2-3; D not resolved. The CDR3 loop spans 17 amino acids. The V gene's germline CDR1 is SEHNR and CDR2 FQNEAQ (reference sequence). V gave up 4 bases and J gave up 8 bases, with 25 bases separating them. The CDR3 region is CASSSRFLNQPRSTQYF. The CDR3 coding sequence is TGTGCCAGCAGCTCGCGGTTCCTCAACCAACCACGGAGTACGCAGTATTTT.

The V gene is TRBV10-3, the J gene TRBJ2-1; D gene uncertain. V was shortened by 2 bases and J by 4 bases, with 6 bases between the two germline ends. The CDR3 is 13 amino acids. Per the germline V gene, CDR1 is ENHRY and CDR2 is SYGVKD. The CDR3 region has the DNA TGTGCCATCAGTGAGACGGCATACAATGAGCAGTTCTTC. Protein sequence: CAISETAYNEQFF.

The chain links TRBV19 to TRBJ1-1, with D possibly matching TRBD1 (5 bases). CDR3 length equals 13 residues. CDR1 and CDR2 from the germline V gene are LNHDA and SQIVND (reference sequence). V was cut by 6 bases and J by 2 bases, with 10 bases left in between. CDR3 in DNA: TGTGCCAGTAGACGACAGCTTAACACTGAAGCTTTCTTT. Translation: CASRRQLNTEAFF.

V gene TRBV18 combines with J gene TRBJ1-2, with 9 bases lining up with TRBD1. Germline CDR1 KGHSH, CDR2 LQKENI. There are 15 residues in the CDR3. J was trimmed by 5 bases and V by 1 base; bases with no gene match: 5. The CDR3 is CASSPRTGDRYGYTF. CDR3 in DNA: TGTGCCAGCTCACCACGGACAGGGGATCGGTATGGCTACACCTTC.

The chain joins TRBV7-9 to TRBJ1-2; no clear D. Germline V lookup: CDR1 SEHNR, CDR2 FQNEAQ (reference sequence). Trimming pared 5 bases from V and 6 bases from J, leaving 16 bases between. This CDR3 spans 14 amino acids. The CDR3 DNA reads as TGTGCCAGCAGCCCGGAACTCCAAACCCATGGCTACACCTTC. It encodes CASSPELQTHGYTF.

V gene TRBV4-1 combines with J gene TRBJ1-3; D unresolved. This CDR3 has 17 residues. Germline CDR1 and CDR2: MGHRA and YSYEKL. Between the trimmed V and J ends, which lost 1 base and 0 bases, there was a span of 13 bases. The CDR3 loop reads CASSQVRLESSGNTIYF. The CDR3 DNA is TGCGCCAGCAGCCAAGTACGGTTAGAGAGCTCTGGAAACACCATATATTTT.

The genes are TRBV7-2 and TRBJ1-1; TRBD1 agrees at 12 bases. CDR3 size: 16 residues. V dropped 3 bases and J dropped 4; count of bases not matched to a gene: 6. Germline V lookup: CDR1 SGHTA, CDR2 FQGNSA. The CDR3 protein is CASSFGTGGLGTEAFF. The CDR3 DNA reads as TGTGCCAGCAGCTTTGGGACAGGGGGCTTGGGCACTGAAGCTTTCTTT. Drawing the rest from reference TRBV7-2 and TRBJ1-1, the complete variable domain is GAGVSQSPSNKVTEKGKDVELRCDPISGHTALYWYRQSLGQGLEFLIYFQGNSAPDKSGLPSDRFSAERTGGSVSTLTIQRTQQEDSAVYLCASSFGTGGLGTEAFFGQGTRLTVV.

The rearrangement uses TRBV27 and TRBJ1-2, with 8 bases matching TRBD1. The ends lost 3 bases at V and 6 bases at J; junction bases unmatched: 6. The length of the CDR3 is 14 residues. Germline CDR1 and CDR2: MNHEY and SMNVEV (reference sequence). The CDR3 DNA reads as TGTGCCAGCAGTTTCGGGCACAGGGGGAATGGCTACACCTTC. As protein: CASSFGHRGNGYTF.

The chain joins TRBV7-3 to TRBJ2-7, with D maybe TRBD1 (6 bases). The CDR3 is made up of 15 amino acids. Looked up from germline, CDR1 is SGHTA and CDR2 is FQGTGA. V lost 4 bases and J lost 3, with 16 bases in between. The CDR3 region is CASSYQGMMDYEQYF. The CDR3 DNA is TGTGCCAGCAGCTATCAGGGGATGATGGACTACGAGCAGTACTTC.

The chain couples TRBV18 to TRBJ1-1; no reliable D call. The length of the CDR3 is 13 residues. V shed 6 bases and J shed 1 base, with 9 bases lying between them. Germline lookup yields CDR1 KGHSH and CDR2 LQKENI. The chain's CDR3 is CASSQTQNTEAFF. The DNA of the CDR3 is TGTGCCAGCTCCCAAACACAGAACACTGAAGCTTTCTTT.

The V call is TRBV19, the J call TRBJ1-2; D might be TRBD1 (6 bases). Per the germline V gene, CDR1 is LNHDA and CDR2 is SQIVND (reference sequence). The CDR3 sequence is 12 residues long. The germline V and J ends were trimmed by 4 bases and 8 bases, with 11 bases remaining between them. The CDR3 is CASSTWGGGYTF. Written as DNA, the CDR3 is TGTGCCAGTAGTACGTGGGGGGGCGGCTACACCTTC.

With regard to this clone: Within the sample, other DNA sequences also encode this same CDR3. CDR3 residues: CASSPRDRGLETQYF. The CDR3 DNA reads as TGTGCCAGCTCACCTCGGGACAGGGGGCTAGAGACCCAGTACTTC. The chain recombines TRBV18 with TRBJ2-5, with TRBD1 matching over 12 bases. V shed 3 bases, J shed 4 bases, and the junction held 3 bases outside the gene matches. This CDR3 has 15 amino acids. Germline CDR1 reads KGHSH; CDR2 reads LQKENI.